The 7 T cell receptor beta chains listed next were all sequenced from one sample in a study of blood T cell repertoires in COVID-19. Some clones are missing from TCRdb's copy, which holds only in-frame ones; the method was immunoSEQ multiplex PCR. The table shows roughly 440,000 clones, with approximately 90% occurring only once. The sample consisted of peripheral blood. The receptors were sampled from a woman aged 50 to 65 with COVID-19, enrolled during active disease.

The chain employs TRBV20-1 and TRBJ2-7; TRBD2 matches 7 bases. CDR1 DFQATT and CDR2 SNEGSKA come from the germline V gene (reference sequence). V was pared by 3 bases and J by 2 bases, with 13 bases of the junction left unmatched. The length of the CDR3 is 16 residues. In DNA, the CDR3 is TGCAGTGCTAGTATGAGGTTGCGGGGGACTACCTACGAGCAGTACTTC. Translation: CSASMRLRGTTYEQYF.

CDR3 bases: TGTGCCAGCAGGAACAGGGTTCCCCCCCTCAGCAATCAGCCCCAGCATTTT. It specifies CASRNRVPPLSNQPQHF. The genes are TRBV6-4 and TRBJ1-5, with a possible D match to TRBD1 (6 bases). CDR1 MRHNA and CDR2 SNTAGT come from the germline V gene. V lost 6 bases and J 1 base, leaving 19 bases between the germline ends. The CDR3 runs 17 residues.

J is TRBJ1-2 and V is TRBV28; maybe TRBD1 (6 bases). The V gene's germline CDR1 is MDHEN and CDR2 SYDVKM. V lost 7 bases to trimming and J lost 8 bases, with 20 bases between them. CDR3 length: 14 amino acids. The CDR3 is CASTPTGGPRGYTF. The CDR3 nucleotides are TGTGCCAGCACCCCCACGGGGGGGCCGAGGGGCTACACCTTC.

The CDR3 bases are TGTGCCAGCAGTTACGACAGGGATTTGACTGGAAACACCATATATTTT. As protein: CASSYDRDLTGNTIYF. The chain has TRBV6-5 and TRBJ1-3; 7 nucleotides align to TRBD1. V shed 2 bases and J 2 bases; nucleotides not matched to a gene: 6. The length of the CDR3 is 16 residues. Germline values: CDR1 MNHEY, CDR2 SVGAGI.

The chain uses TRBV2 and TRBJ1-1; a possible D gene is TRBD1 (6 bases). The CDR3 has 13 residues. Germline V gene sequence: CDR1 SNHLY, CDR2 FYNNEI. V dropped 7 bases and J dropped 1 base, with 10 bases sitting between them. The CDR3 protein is CASTQQGNTEAFF. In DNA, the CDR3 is TGTGCCAGCACCCAACAGGGGAACACTGAAGCTTTCTTT.

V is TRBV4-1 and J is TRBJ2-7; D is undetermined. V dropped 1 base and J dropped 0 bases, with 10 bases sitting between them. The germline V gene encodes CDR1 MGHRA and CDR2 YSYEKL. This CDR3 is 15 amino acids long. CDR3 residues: CASSQAIMSSYEQYF. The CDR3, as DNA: TGCGCCAGCAGCCAAGCAATAATGAGCTCCTACGAGCAGTACTTC.

The DNA for the CDR3 is TGTGCCAGCAGCTTAGACAGTCAAGTGGATGGCTACACCTTC. It codes for CASSLDSQVDGYTF. The V gene is TRBV11-1, the J gene TRBJ1-2; unclear D gene. V shed 1 base and J shed 6 bases, with 12 bases lying between them. The CDR3 loop spans 14 amino acids. Looked up from germline, CDR1 is SGHAT and CDR2 is FQDESV (reference sequence).